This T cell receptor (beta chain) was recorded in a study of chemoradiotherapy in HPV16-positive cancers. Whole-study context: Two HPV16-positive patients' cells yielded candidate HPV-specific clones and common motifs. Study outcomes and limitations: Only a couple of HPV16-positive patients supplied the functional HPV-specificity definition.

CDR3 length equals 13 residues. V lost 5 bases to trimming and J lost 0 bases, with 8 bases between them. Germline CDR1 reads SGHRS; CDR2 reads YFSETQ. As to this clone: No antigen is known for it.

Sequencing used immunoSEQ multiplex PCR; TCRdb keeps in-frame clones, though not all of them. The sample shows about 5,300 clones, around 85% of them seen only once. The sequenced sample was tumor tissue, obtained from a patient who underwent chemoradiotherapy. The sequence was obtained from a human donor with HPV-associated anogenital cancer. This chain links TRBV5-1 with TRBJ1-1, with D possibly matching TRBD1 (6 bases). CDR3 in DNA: TGCGCCAGCAGTGGACAGCTGAACACTGAAGCTTTCTTT. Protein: CASSGQLNTEAFF.